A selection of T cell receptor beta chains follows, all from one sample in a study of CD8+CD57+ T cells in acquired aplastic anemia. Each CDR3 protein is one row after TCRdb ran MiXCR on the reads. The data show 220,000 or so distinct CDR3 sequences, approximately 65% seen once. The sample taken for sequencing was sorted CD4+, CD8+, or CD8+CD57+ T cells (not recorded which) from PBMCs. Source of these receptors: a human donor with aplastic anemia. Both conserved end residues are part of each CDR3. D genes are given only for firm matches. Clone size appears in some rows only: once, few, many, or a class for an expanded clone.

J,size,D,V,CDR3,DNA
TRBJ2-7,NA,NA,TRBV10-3,CAISEIEGNSYEQYF,TGTGCCATCAGTGAGATAGAGGGGAACTCCTACGAGCAGTACTTC
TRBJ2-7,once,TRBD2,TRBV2,CASREGLAGSYEQYF,TGTGCCAGCAGAGAGGGACTAGCGGGGAGCTACGAGCAGTACTTC
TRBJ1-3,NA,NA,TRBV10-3,CAIRRQGIPGNTIYF,TGTGCCATCAGGCGGCAGGGTATACCTGGAAACACCATATATTTT
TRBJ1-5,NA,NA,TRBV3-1,CASSVRGQPQHF,TGTGCCAGCAGCGTCCGGGGTCAGCCCCAGCATTTT
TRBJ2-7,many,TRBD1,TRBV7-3,CASSSTGTDSEQYF,TGTGCCAGCAGTTCCACCGGGACAGATTCCGAGCAGTACTTC
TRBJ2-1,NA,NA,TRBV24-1,CATSPGQIYNEQFF,TGTGCCACCAGCCCAGGACAGATCTACAATGAGCAGTTCTTC
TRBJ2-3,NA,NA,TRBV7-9,CASRLRDTDTQYF,TGTGCCAGCAGATTACGCGACACAGATACGCAGTATTTT
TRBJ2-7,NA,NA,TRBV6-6,CASTDYYEQYF,TGTGCCAGCACGGATTACTACGAGCAGTACTTC
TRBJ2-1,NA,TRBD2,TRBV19,CASSIWEGSSSREQFF,TGTGCCAGTAGTATCTGGGAGGGCAGTTCGAGTCGGGAGCAGTTCTTC
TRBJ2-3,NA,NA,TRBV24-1,CAPPGQGTDTQYF,TGTGCCCCCCCCGGGCAGGGGACAGATACGCAGTATTTT
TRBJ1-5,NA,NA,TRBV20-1,CSARDFGRVNQPQHF,TGCAGTGCTAGAGATTTCGGCAGGGTCAATCAGCCCCAGCATTTT
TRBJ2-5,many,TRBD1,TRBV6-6,CASSYSRQGVRETQYF,TGTGCCAGCAGTTATTCTAGACAGGGGGTCAGGGAGACCCAGTACTTC
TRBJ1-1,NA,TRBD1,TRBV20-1,CSALSTYSGQGPFHTEAFF,TGCAGTGCTCTAAGCACGTATTCGGGACAGGGTCCTTTTCACACTGAAGCTTTCTTT
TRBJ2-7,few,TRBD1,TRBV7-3,CASSLGQGTGEQYF,TGTGCCAGCAGCCTAGGACAGGGTACGGGCGAGCAGTACTTC
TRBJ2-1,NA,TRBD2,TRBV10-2,CASRTLAGGLEQFF,TGCGCCAGCAGGACTCTAGCGGGGGGGCTTGAGCAGTTCTTC
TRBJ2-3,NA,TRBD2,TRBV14,CASSPTSGVPDTQYF,TGTGCCAGCAGCCCCACTAGCGGGGTCCCAGATACGCAGTATTTT
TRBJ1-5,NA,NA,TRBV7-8,CASSLRAGGNQPQHF,TGTGCCAGCAGCTTGAGGGCGGGTGGCAATCAGCCCCAGCATTTT
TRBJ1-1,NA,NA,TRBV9,CASSVATGWTEAFF,TGTGCCAGCAGCGTAGCTACAGGGTGGACTGAAGCTTTCTTT
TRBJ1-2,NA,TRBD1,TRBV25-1,CASSGLQGAGGYTF,TGTGCCAGCAGTGGGCTACAGGGGGCTGGTGGCTACACCTTC
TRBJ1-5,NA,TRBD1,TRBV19,CASSISGGRQPQHF,TGTGCCAGTAGTATATCAGGGGGCAGGCAGCCCCAGCATTTT
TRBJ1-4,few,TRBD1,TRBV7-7,CATGQGSANEKLFF,TGTGCCACCGGACAGGGCTCAGCTAATGAAAAACTGTTTTTT
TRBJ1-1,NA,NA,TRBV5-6,CASRYSGGVTEAFF,TGTGCCAGCAGGTACAGCGGGGGGGTTACTGAAGCTTTCTTT
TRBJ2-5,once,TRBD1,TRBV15,CATSKTGGVGETQYF,TGTGCCACCAGCAAAACAGGGGGCGTCGGGGAGACCCAGTACTTC
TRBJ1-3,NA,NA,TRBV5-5,CASSFRTAGNTIYF,TGTGCCAGCAGCTTCCGGACGGCTGGAAACACCATATATTTT
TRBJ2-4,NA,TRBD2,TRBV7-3,CASSPYGLADPIQYF,TGTGCCAGCAGCCCATATGGACTAGCGGATCCCATTCAGTACTTC
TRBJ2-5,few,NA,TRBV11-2,CASSLGWTGRMETQYF,TGTGCCAGCAGCTTAGGGTGGACCGGCCGCATGGAGACCCAGTACTTC
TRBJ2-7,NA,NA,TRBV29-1,CSVQGRPNYEQYF,TGCAGCGTGCAAGGAAGACCAAACTACGAGCAGTACTTC
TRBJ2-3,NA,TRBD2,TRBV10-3,CAISGGLAGTQAAQYF,TGTGCCATCAGCGGGGGACTAGCGGGGACTCAGGCAGCGCAGTATTTT